The present T cell receptor beta chain was sequenced within a study of T-cell memory formation after mild COVID-19. Overall study findings and caveats: Nothing confirmed that second-wave clones peaking on day 37 were specific for SARS-CoV-2. Chiefly within CM and EM were the contracting CD4+ clones; CD8+ ones were within EMRA. From day 15 to 85, contracting clones were balanced between CD4 and CD8, whereas later expanders leaned toward CD4+.

The sample holds a few counts of this clonotype. Its antigen remains unidentified. This CDR3 spans 16 amino acids. Trimming took off 3 bases at V and 0 bases at J, with 14 bases between the two ends. In germline, CDR1 is KGHSH, CDR2 LQKENI. MiXCR was run by TCRdb on the 5' RACE reads, yielding one entry per CDR3 protein. The table includes roughly 300,000 distinct CDR3 sequences, approximately 15% detected once. The sample comprised PBMCs or a T cell subset sorted from them (not recorded which). The rearrangement uses TRBV18 and TRBJ2-5; a weak D match, TRBD1 (7 bases). The receptor was isolated from a man aged 18 to 29 who had mild COVID-19 (a few samples of this study predate the infection). Cell type and time point are not known. The CDR3 nucleotides are TGTGCCAGCTCACCTTCTCAGGGGGGACACCAAGAGACCCAGTACTTC. Protein product: CASSPSQGGHQETQYF.